This TCR beta chain is from a study of cytomegalovirus exposure and HLA in healthy donors (dated by TCRdb to 2015 to 2018). A note on the overall study: According to an earlier analysis of a few hundred of the donors, about 179 million T cells yielded 100 million or so unique TCR beta sequences and 276 Gb of sequence data. An earlier analysis of approximately 500 of the donors applied high-throughput TCR beta sequencing to assess whether each TCR beta V gene segment acted as functional or pseudogenic. The T cell repertoires of 666 subjects were profiled by immunosequencing and related to cytomegalovirus serostatus. Of the approximately 400 genotyped donors, 65% to 90% were placed in the genetic ancestry cluster associated with self-reported Caucasian donors. Every discovery cohort repertoire had been produced on one sequencing platform. Donor age, sex, ethnicity and CMV serostatus were compiled alongside the repertoire data. Rather than drawing on any new phenotypic data, the later analysis identified candidate immune exposures from TCR beta sequences and the way those sequences occurred across donors. Roughly five DR-DQ haplotypes were handled as single units for association and clustering because linkage in the cohort was strong. In a later genetic analysis, genome-wide SNP genotypes for about three fifths of the roughly 670 donors were used, and that subset was treated as a discovery cohort. The number of typed donors differed by locus: about 620-640 for A, B, C, DRB1 and DQB1; roughly 510 for DQA1; over 600 for DPA1; and around 450 for DPB1. In addition to the first cohort of hundreds of subjects, a separate validation cohort of 120 different subjects was used. The study combined high-throughput TCR immunosequencing, statistical association of individual TCRs with disease status, and machine learning to predict cytomegalovirus infection status. Both class I and class II loci were covered by HLA typing, at four-digit resolution. Across 300 to 500 genotyped donors of the cohort, an average of approximately 240,000 unique TCR beta nucleotide sequences per donor were sequenced, and roughly a sixth of those sequences were non-productive. A later analysis re-examined previously published TCR beta repertoires from 600 to 700 donors and added high-resolution HLA genotyping to investigate patterns of TCR occurrence. The study aimed to test whether signatures of past pathogen exposure could be identified by cataloging public T cell receptors. Roughly 300 gigabases of sequencing data and some 85 million unique TCR sequences were included in an early release covering around 600 HLA-typed donors. Findings and caveats that apply to the study as a whole: Strong co-occurrence of HLA alleles, especially DR and DQ, made assigning TCR associations to individual alleles difficult. A further reported finding was that TCR beta sequences accurately predicted the HLA-A and HLA-B alleles for most subjects in the first cohort. Across donors, most TCR sequences were observed very rarely, whereas some public TCRs were present in many individuals. The earlier analysis of approximately 540 of the donors excluded roughly 16 rarely observed V segments, including chromosome 9 orphons, because counts were too low. A cluster of highly shared sequence variants was judged likely to represent a technical artifact of the sequencing pipeline. A total of roughly 160 TCR beta chains were listed by the study as associated with cytomegalovirus. Specific HLA alleles were associated with 15,000 to 20,000 TCR beta sequences at a false discovery rate of 0.05 in a later analysis. According to a later analysis, TCR association rates differed among HLA loci, with DRB1 alleles showing the most associated TCRs and HLA-C alleles showing the fewest. A later analysis found that most CMV-associated TCR beta chains appeared HLA-restricted, with HLA associations seemingly driven largely by CMV exposure. The presence/absence analyses assumed that sequencing depth was roughly uniform across donors, and that assumption may not be true. The 87-base-pair reads could not distinguish some IMGT-functional V segments, including TRBV6-2 and TRBV6-3, so those segments were excluded. In both the original and validation cohorts, the classifier was reported to diagnose cytomegalovirus status with high specificity and sensitivity. A later genetic analysis associated a missense DCLRE1C variant with V-gene and J-gene trimming of TCR beta chains, and an independent cohort replicated the association. An earlier analysis of 450 to 750 of the donors showed that most TCR beta V segments appeared in productive rearrangements either about 87% or about 30% of the time, which broadly matched IMGT annotations. According to a later analysis, parvovirus B19, influenza, CMV and Epstein-Barr virus appeared linked to several top co-occurrence clusters. Correlated functional status among segregating V segments might reflect linkage disequilibrium, but an unknown experimental factor could not be ruled out. In this cohort, only TCR beta chains were sequenced, and detectable features were limited by the absence of alpha or paired-chain data. Immune exposure information for the cohort was limited to CMV serostatus. A few of the identified cytomegalovirus-associated TCR beta chains were confirmed in vitro to be specific for cytomegalovirus antigens. In a later analysis, HLA-associated TCR beta chains showed more clonal expansion and lower generation probabilities than non-associated chains that were equally common. Because HLA typing was unavailable for some donors at each locus, only the typed subset was used in association tests. The authors suggested that the approach could potentially be extended to other disease states and immunological phenotypes. According to a later genetic analysis, donors in an Asian-associated ancestry cluster had fewer N-insertions in productive TCRs than the approximately 630-donor mean.

About this clone: Its antigen is currently not known. No base-level quality is on record; no much larger clone is a single base apart.

To prepare the library, the immunoSEQ multiplex PCR assay was applied. A mixture of 60 forward primers for TCR Vbeta segments and 13 reverse primers for TCR Jbeta segments was used in the multiplex PCR. A multiplex PCR assay on genomic DNA amplified the CDR3 region of rearranged TCR beta genes. On the Illumina HiSeq System, the amplified TCR beta libraries were sequenced as 87-base-pair reads. Concerning the study's data processing: In a later analysis, approximately 74 million unique TCR beta chains were counted across the approximately 640 repertoires, and about 9.9 million of these chains were shared by at least two donors. To remove PCR and sequencing errors, raw reads were error-corrected and collapsed into unique sequences using a nearest-neighbor algorithm that merged closely related sequences. To assign V, D and J gene segments, CDR3 sequences were aligned to IMGT reference sequences. Each retained sequence needed at least a six-nucleotide match to both a V gene segment and a J gene segment. A rearrangement counted as productive if the CDR3 had no stop codons and remained in frame with V and J, and every other rearrangement counted as non-productive. CDR3 was defined according to IMGT convention as the region running from the second conserved V-encoded cysteine to the conserved J-encoded phenylalanine. Sequences without an unambiguous match to a single V gene segment were excluded from the earlier analysis of about 600 of the donors. An earlier analysis of a few hundred of the donors called V segments functional above 56.7% productive rearrangements and segregating when the between-donor standard deviation exceeded 5%. A statistical classification framework was developed to diagnose cytomegalovirus status using the catalog of TCR beta chain sequences. V and J gene assignment, in a later analysis, came from comparing TCR nucleotide sequences with IMGT/GENE-DB human TR gene sequences. In a later analysis, CDR3 sequences and most-parsimonious VDJ recombination scenarios were assigned using the TCRdist pipeline. In a later analysis, each TCR beta chain was defined by its CDR3 amino acid sequence together with its V-gene family, and reads without a unique V-gene family were excluded. To address suspected cross-contamination and a sequencing artifact, a later analysis removed a few hundred highly shared, low-generation-probability nucleotide sequences. A later analysis calculated a clonal expansion index for each public chain from normalized within-repertoire ranks of inferred template counts. A later analysis computed generation probabilities with a VDJ recombination model fitted to out-of-frame rearrangements, and checked the results against IGoR. In a later analysis, TCR-TCR, TCR-HLA and TCR-CMV co-occurrence was scored with hypergeometric tests, and a repertoire-size bias correction was applied to TCR pairs. To estimate false discovery rates, a later analysis permuted the HLA or CMV assignments 20 times. In a later analysis, co-occurring TCRs were grouped with DBSCAN, and TCRdist sequence similarity was added when clustering was performed within HLA-allele-positive subsets. Repertoires with fewer than 30,000 or more than 120,000 public chains were left out of co-occurrence clustering, as were roughly five repertoires with anomalous nucleotide sharing. In its TCRdb copy, this immuneACCESS table keeps in-frame sequences only and misses some clones. Where compared with another copy, unresolved V genes explain less than half of these, and the others have no known cause. V, J and clone size derive from that table, while D and trimming were established from the DNA sequence. Across this sample there are about 200,000 clones, with 82% seen only once. The leading ten clones occupy less than 3% of the sample.

The cohort comprised around 690 healthy bone marrow donors. All cohort members were sampled while nominally healthy, although unrecorded immune exposures were likely present. The donor was CMV seronegative and was included in the group of hundreds of seronegative cohort members. A peripheral blood sample was collected from each donor, and TCR beta sequencing was performed on peripheral blood mononuclear cells. Genomic DNA was extracted from the blood cell samples with the Qiagen DNeasy Blood Extraction Kit. CDR3 length: 12 amino acids, cysteine to phenylalanine. Kept here is only the CDR3 DNA, which spans 36 bases and is read in frame from base 1. The germline V gene (reference sequence) provides CDR1 MNHEY and CDR2 SMNVEV. The V end loses 3 bases and the J end loses 6 bases, and a stretch of 9 bases separates them.

The chain joins TRBV27 to TRBJ2-7, with a weak D call of TRBD2 (6 bases match). This clonotype was obtained from a woman in her 40s in good health and CMV-seronegative. The sequenced material came from PBMCs. In nucleotides, the sequence is TGTGCCAGCAGTTTTCCGGGACTCGAGCAGTACTTC. Protein translation: CASSFPGLEQYF.